The 30 T cell receptor beta chains presented below share a single source sample, sequenced in a study of T cell responses to AZD1222 COVID-19 vaccine. The assay was immunoSEQ multiplex PCR, and TCRdb's table has in-frame clones only and misses some. The repertoire consists of about 140,000 clones, with almost 90% occurring once and the leading ten covering 1.5% to 2%. This specimen was peripheral blood, taken 28 days after the second AZD1222 dose. These receptors came from an adult who received the AZD1222 COVID-19 vaccine.

This clone was recorded once. The chain is built from TRBV6-2 or TRBV6-3 and TRBJ2-7; TRBD1 is a possible D gene (6 bases). V was pared by 5 bases and J by 0 bases, with 20 bases between. CDR1 MNHEY and CDR2 SVGEGT come from the germline V gene. This CDR3 region has 17 residues. CDR3: CASSTRRTVNSSYEQYF. CDR3 nucleotide sequence: TGTGCCAGCAGTACTCGCCGGACAGTGAATAGCTCCTACGAGCAGTACTTC.

CDR3 region: CASSLKLSAVEQYF. The CDR3 bases are TGTGCCAGCAGCTTAAAGCTCTCCGCGGTGGAGCAGTACTTC. The genes are TRBV11-2 and TRBJ2-7; D uncertain. V was trimmed by 2 bases and J by 7 bases, leaving 15 bases between them. This CDR3 is built from 14 residues. CDR1 is SGHAT and CDR2 is FQNNGV in the germline V gene.

The chain links TRBV5-1 to TRBJ1-6, with D possibly TRBD1 on 5 matching bases. Germline values: CDR1 SGHRS, CDR2 YFSETQ. This CDR3 has 14 residues. V dropped 7 bases and J dropped 9 bases, with 17 bases sitting between them. The CDR3 DNA reads as TGCGCCAGCCGTCACCGGGACGGCACTTCACCCCTCCACTTT. This translates into CASRHRDGTSPLHF.

The sample holds a few counts of this clone. The chain recombines TRBV9 with TRBJ2-1; 7 bases line up with TRBD2. Germline values: CDR1 SGDLS, CDR2 YYNGEE. The CDR3 covers 16 residues. Unmatched junction bases numbered 5, after V lost 0 bases and J lost 2 bases. This CDR3 is CASSVVWGGTYNEQFF. The CDR3 region has the DNA TGTGCCAGCAGCGTAGTTTGGGGGGGAACCTACAATGAGCAGTTCTTC.

The chain uses TRBV11-2 and TRBJ1-4, with D hard to call. The CDR3 spans 18 residues. Germline-derived CDR1 and CDR2 are SGHAT and FQNNGV. Between the trimmed V and J ends, which lost 0 bases and 4 bases, there was a span of 18 bases. CDR3 bases: TGTGCCAGCAGCTTAGAGAACTGGGGATACAGCAATAATGAAAAACTGTTTTTT. Its translation is CASSLENWGYSNNEKLFF.

As regards this clone: Its ends do not fully match the called genes, so a read error is possible. V and J are TRBV6-1 and TRBJ1-2, with D hard to call. The CDR3 sequence is 12 residues long. Germline CDR1 reads MNHNS; CDR2 reads SASEGT. The CDR3 DNA follows: TGTGCCACCAGTGAGACCAACTATGGCTACACCTTC. Translated: CATSETNYGYTF.

This clone was seen once. The rearrangement uses TRBV5-8 and TRBJ2-5, with D maybe TRBD1 (5 bases). This CDR3 is built from 15 residues. Germline lookup yields CDR1 SGHTS and CDR2 YDEGEE. Trimming took 0 bases from V and 5 from J, leaving 14 bases between them. CDR3 sequence (DNA): TGTGCCAGCAGCTTGGCCGCGAGACAGACGGAGACCCAGTACTTC. This codes for CASSLAARQTETQYF.

V gene TRBV6-5 combines with J gene TRBJ1-1; weak D call: TRBD1 (5 bases). Germline CDR1 reads MNHEY; CDR2 reads SVGAGI. The CDR3 has 11 residues. Trimming left V 9 bases short and J 11 bases short, with 16 bases between. The CDR3 here is CASYQGTGAFF. CDR3 DNA: TGTGCCAGTTATCAGGGTACGGGGGCTTTCTTT.

This clone has more than one count but fewer than ten. This chain connects TRBV6-6 to TRBJ2-5; 7 bases agree with TRBD2. J was trimmed by 2 bases and V by 6 bases; bases with no gene match: 9. Germline V lookup: CDR1 MNHNY, CDR2 SVGAGI (reference sequence). The CDR3 is 15 residues long. The CDR3 bases are TGTGCCAGCAGCCGGACTAGGGCGGGGCAAGAGACCCAGTACTTC. Translation gives CASSRTRAGQETQYF.

CDR3 sequence: CASSPQMNTEAFF. The DNA for the CDR3 is TGTGCCAGCAGCCCACAGATGAACACTGAAGCTTTCTTT. The chain couples TRBV7-2 to TRBJ1-1; no definite D call. CDR3 length equals 13 residues. The V gene's germline CDR1 is SGHTA and CDR2 FQGNSA. V was pared by 5 bases and J by 0 bases, with 7 bases between. The full variable domain, with the rest looked up from reference TRBV7-2 and TRBJ1-1, is GAGVSQSPSNKVTEKGKDVELRCDPISGHTALYWYRQSLGQGLEFLIYFQGNSAPDKSGLPSDRFSAERTGGSVSTLTIQRTQQEDSAVYLCASSPQMNTEAFFGQGTRLTVV.

The V and J genes are TRBV6-5 and TRBJ1-4; D ambiguous. Deletions cut 7 bases from V and 7 bases from J, with 16 bases between. CDR3 length: 14 amino acids. Germline values: CDR1 MNHEY, CDR2 SVGAGI. The CDR3 loop reads CASKSAGVGEKLFF. As DNA, the CDR3 is TGTGCCAGCAAGTCGGCGGGCGTGGGTGAAAAACTGTTTTTT.

The chain recombines TRBV28 with TRBJ1-2, with a tentative D call TRBD1 (5 bases). This CDR3 is built from 14 residues. In germline, CDR1 is MDHEN, CDR2 SYDVKM. Trimming removed 1 base at V and 10 bases at J, with 16 bases between. The CDR3 region is CASSLSGQGMIYTF. The DNA of the CDR3 is TGTGCCAGCAGTTTATCTGGCCAGGGCATGATCTACACCTTC.

V gene TRBV28 combines with J gene TRBJ2-1; TRBD2 aligns across 9 bases. This CDR3 comprises 17 residues. V trimming: 3 bases; J trimming: 4 bases; junction bases outside the gene matches: 10. CDR1 is MDHEN and CDR2 is SYDVKM in the germline V gene. The CDR3 DNA sequence: TGTGCCAGCAGTTTCCCATCTAGCGGGAATATATACAATGAGCAGTTCTTC. Translating gives CASSFPSSGNIYNEQFF.

The rearrangement joins TRBV11-1 to TRBJ1-4, with TRBD1 matching 8 bases. The CDR3 is 15 amino acids. Germline trimming cut 4 bases from V and 12 bases from J; bases unmatched to any gene: 13. Germline assignment: CDR1 SGHAT and CDR2 FQDESV (reference sequence). The CDR3 coding sequence is TGTGCCAGCAGCTCGAGCACCGGGACAGGCGGTGAACTGTTTTTT. Translated, it gives CASSSSTGTGGELFF.

The chain recombines TRBV7-2 with TRBJ1-3; D not certain. The V end was cut by 4 bases, the J end by 3 bases, with 4 bases between. The CDR3 is 12 amino acids. Germline values: CDR1 SGHTA, CDR2 FQGNSA. CDR3 residues: CASSSHGNTIYF. In DNA form, the CDR3 reads TGTGCCAGCAGCTCGCATGGAAACACCATATATTTT.

V and J are TRBV30 and TRBJ1-2; D remains unclear. CDR1 and CDR2 (germline): GTSNPN, SVGIG (reference sequence). V was clipped by 0 bases and J by 5 bases, with 13 bases between them. CDR3 length equals 14 residues. CDR3 amino acids: CAWSVLVSSYGYTF. The DNA of the CDR3 is TGTGCCTGGAGTGTACTAGTCTCCAGTTATGGCTACACCTTC. Together with reference TRBV30 and TRBJ1-2, the CDR3 gives the full variable domain: SQTIHQWPATLVQPVGSPLSLECTVEGTSNPNLYWYRQAAGRGLQLLFYSVGIGQISSEVPQNLSASRPQDRQFILSSKKLLLSDSGFYLCAWSVLVSSYGYTFGSGTRLTVV.

This chain uses TRBV6-5 with TRBJ2-7; D unclear. The V end was cut by 5 bases, the J end by 0 bases, with 11 bases between. CDR3 length: 14 amino acids. Per the germline V gene, CDR1 is MNHEY and CDR2 is SVGAGI. The CDR3 protein is CASSPSIGSYEQYV. CDR3 coding DNA: TGTGCCAGCAGTCCGTCAATCGGCTCCTACGAGCAGTACGTC.

The rearrangement links TRBV29-1 to TRBJ2-7, with TRBD2 identical over 11 bases. V was pared by 7 bases and J by 5 bases, with 10 bases of the junction left unmatched. CDR1 and CDR2 from the germline V gene are SQVTM and ANQGSEA. CDR3 length: 14 amino acids. Written as DNA, the CDR3 is TGCAGCGCTACTAGCGGGAGATCGGCCAACGAGCAGTACTTC. Translating it yields CSATSGRSANEQYF.

The chain has TRBV3-1 (or the pseudogene TRBV3-2) and TRBJ1-2; D is uncertain. CDR3 length: 12 residues. V shed 0 bases and J shed 4 bases, with 3 bases lying between them. The germline gives CDR1 LGHDT, CDR2 YNNKEL (reference sequence). Written as DNA, the CDR3 is TGTGCCAGCAGCCAAGACCTCTATGGCTACACCTTC. Translated: CASSQDLYGYTF.

The gene calls are TRBV18 and TRBJ1-1; unclear D gene. The V end lost 5 bases, the J end lost 1 base, and 8 bases lay between the germline ends. CDR1 is KGHSH and CDR2 is LQKENI in the germline V gene. The CDR3 loop spans 13 amino acids. The CDR3 DNA is TGTGCCAGCTCAACACACGAGAACACTGAAGCTTTCTTT. Its protein product is CASSTHENTEAFF.

This clone has only one observation. This sequence joins TRBV7-9 and TRBJ2-1; tentative D call: TRBD2 (6 bases). This CDR3 is 15 amino acids long. Germline loops: CDR1 SEHNR, CDR2 FQNEAQ (reference sequence). V lost 5 bases and J lost 8, with 19 bases in between. This chain's CDR3 is CASSQTGTLAYEQFF. The CDR3 DNA follows: TGTGCCAGCAGCCAAACCGGGACTTTAGCCTATGAGCAGTTCTTC.

The J gene is TRBJ1-2, the V gene TRBV11-2, with 10 bases lining up with TRBD1. The CDR3 consists of 14 residues. Germline V lookup: CDR1 SGHAT, CDR2 FQNNGV. V dropped 4 bases and J dropped 4; count of bases not matched to a gene: 3. The CDR3, as DNA: TGTGCCAGCAGCTCGACAGGGGGCCTCTATGGCTACACCTTC. Its protein is CASSSTGGLYGYTF.

The chain has TRBV10-3 and TRBJ2-1, with TRBD2 matching over 9 bases. The V gene end was trimmed by 0 bases and the J gene end by 6 bases; junction bases not matched to a gene: 3. This CDR3 has 15 residues. The germline V gene has CDR1 ENHRY and CDR2 SYGVKD. This CDR3 reads CAISESASGTNEQFF. The CDR3 DNA follows: TGTGCCATCAGTGAGTCTGCTAGCGGGACCAATGAGCAGTTCTTC.

The V and J genes are TRBV19 and TRBJ1-3, with D hard to call. The V gene lost 3 bases and the J gene lost 1 base, with 10 bases spanning the gap. CDR1 LNHDA and CDR2 SQIVND come from the germline V gene (reference sequence). The CDR3 covers 15 residues. CDR3 protein: CASSIEWLSGNTIYF. CDR3 sequence (DNA): TGTGCCAGTAGTATCGAGTGGCTGTCTGGAAACACCATATATTTT.

The chain employs TRBV7-9 and TRBJ2-7; the D is unclear. The V gene's germline CDR1 is SEHNR and CDR2 FQNEAQ (reference sequence). V shed 8 bases and J shed 2 bases, with 16 bases lying between them. The CDR3 sequence is 14 residues long. The CDR3 reads CASASGQNPYEQYF. The CDR3 region has the DNA TGTGCCAGCGCTTCCGGGCAGAACCCCTACGAGCAGTACTTC.

The V and J genes are TRBV28 and TRBJ2-1; D unclear. V was shortened by 7 bases and J by 4 bases, with 8 bases between the two germline ends. Germline V gene data show CDR1 as MDHEN and CDR2 as SYDVKM. There are 12 residues in the CDR3. The CDR3 nucleotides are TGTGCCAGCAATCGGCTATACAATGAGCAGTTCTTC. Protein: CASNRLYNEQFF.

The gene calls are TRBV10-3 and TRBJ1-2, with TRBD1 as a possible D gene (6 bases). CDR1 is ENHRY and CDR2 is SYGVKD in the germline V gene. The CDR3 consists of 15 residues. V dropped 3 bases and J dropped 8 bases, with 19 bases sitting between them. The CDR3 region is CAISDLRDIQRGYTF. CDR3 nucleotides: TGTGCCATCAGTGATCTACGGGACATCCAACGGGGCTACACCTTC.

This clone was picked up one time. This rearrangement joins TRBV28 to TRBJ1-6; TRBD1 is a possible D gene (5 bases). The germline V and J ends were trimmed by 1 base and 5 bases, with 9 bases remaining between them. The CDR3 consists of 15 residues. Germline V gene lookup returns CDR1 MDHEN and CDR2 SYDVKM. The CDR3 region has the DNA TGTGCCAGCAGTTTATTTGGGGGGGATAATTCACCCCTCCACTTT. Protein: CASSLFGGDNSPLHF.

The chain joins TRBV11-2 to TRBJ1-6, with 8 positions matching TRBD1. V gave up 5 bases and J gave up 9 bases; unmatched junction bases: 12. This CDR3 contains 16 residues. Germline V gene lookup returns CDR1 SGHAT and CDR2 FQNNGV. CDR3 bases: TGTGCCAGCAGCGCTTCGGGGACAGGCCTTAGTTCACCCCTCCACTTT. Protein: CASSASGTGLSSPLHF.

This clone was picked up one time. CDR3 sequence: CASSSRTASGNTIYF. Written as DNA, the CDR3 is TGTGCCAGCAGTTCCCGGACAGCCTCTGGAAACACCATATATTTT. The chain carries TRBV28 and TRBJ1-3; possibly TRBD1 for D (6 bases). V was pared by 4 bases and J by 0 bases, with 10 bases between. The CDR3 spans 15 residues. The germline gives CDR1 MDHEN, CDR2 SYDVKM.